Presented here are 2 T cell receptor beta chains from one specimen sequenced in a study of regulatory T cells in long-lasting Graves disease. Building of the TCR beta libraries involved iRepertoire HTBI primers and Arm-PCR of CDR3 regions. Each CDR3 protein gets one entry after TCRdb re-called the multiplex PCR reads with MiXCR. Found here are about 310,000 distinct CDR3 sequences, 15% to 20% of them singletons; the top ten hold approximately 35%. The time point was: newly diagnosed GD, antithyroid drugs for less than 3 months. Preparation of the TCR library used RNA extracted from PBMCs. Source: peripheral blood mononuclear cells (PBMCs), taken at new diagnosis, from a patient treated with antithyroid drugs. These receptor sequences come from a female donor with Graves disease.

This clonotype was seen once. The chain employs TRBV9 and TRBJ2-1, with TRBD2 matching over 11 bases. V lost 0 bases, J lost 5 bases, and 13 bases stayed unmatched. CDR1 is SGDLS, CDR2 YYNGEE, per germline. The CDR3 extends over 19 amino acids. Written as DNA, the CDR3 is TGTGCCAGCAGCGTAGCTTTGGCGACTAGCGGGATTCGGGACAATGAGCAGTTCTTC. It encodes CASSVALATSGIRDNEQFF.

This clonotype has ten or more counts. The chain employs TRBV14 and TRBJ1-2, with 7 bases that match TRBD1. The CDR3 is made up of 15 amino acids. Trimming removed 3 bases from V and 3 bases from J; junction bases left unmatched: 7. Per germline, CDR1 SGHDN and CDR2 FVKESK. CDR3 protein: CASSQKGTVYYGYTF. CDR3 nucleotides: TGTGCCAGCAGCCAGAAGGGGACAGTCTACTATGGCTACACCTTC. The full variable domain, completed using reference TRBV14 and TRBJ1-2, is EAGVTQFPSHSVIEKGQTVTLRCDPISGHDNLYWYRRVMGKEIKFLLHFVKESKQDESGMPNNRFLAERTGGTYSTLKVQPAELEDSGVYFCASSQKGTVYYGYTFGSGTRLTVV.